Below are 26 T cell receptor beta chains sequenced from a single sample in a study of cytomegalovirus exposure and HLA in healthy donors. The PCR made use of 60 Vbeta and 13 Jbeta primers. This table comes from immunoSEQ multiplex PCR, and its TCRdb copy is limited to in-frame clones, with some not included. The table lists roughly 250,000 clones, over 70% of them singletons. The sequenced sample consisted of PBMCs. The receptors derive from a girl aged 2 to 9 in good health and CMV-seronegative.

The chain combines TRBV27 with TRBJ2-7, with TRBD2 matching over 14 bases. Per germline, CDR1 MNHEY and CDR2 SMNVEV (reference sequence). CDR3 length: 15 residues. Trimming removed 5 bases from V and 6 bases from J; junction bases left unmatched: 6. The CDR3 bases are TGTGCCAGCAGTCCTCCGGGACTAGCGGGGGCCGAGCAGTACTTC. Its translation: CASSPPGLAGAEQYF.

The chain carries TRBV18 and TRBJ1-3; no clear D. The germline gives CDR1 KGHSH, CDR2 LQKENI. This CDR3 is 14 amino acids long. Trimming left V 1 base short and J 4 bases short, with 8 bases between. CDR3 loop: CASSPLQRGNTIYF. The CDR3 region has the DNA TGTGCCAGCTCACCACTACAGCGGGGAAACACCATATATTTT.

This clone came up a few times. The rearrangement uses TRBV6-6 and TRBJ1-6; D ambiguous. This CDR3 is built from 15 residues. Germline V gene lookup returns CDR1 MNHNY and CDR2 SVGAGI (reference sequence). V shed 2 bases and J shed 9 bases, with 14 bases lying between them. This CDR3 reads CASSYGLWEVSPLHF. The CDR3 nucleotides are TGTGCCAGCAGTTACGGATTGTGGGAGGTTTCACCCCTCCACTTT.

The J gene is TRBJ1-5, the V gene TRBV28; D unresolved. This CDR3 has 14 amino acids. Germline V gene sequence: CDR1 MDHEN, CDR2 SYDVKM. Trimming stripped 2 bases from V and 7 bases from J, with 12 bases between. CDR3 nucleotide sequence: TGTGCCAGCAGTTTAGGCGGGCTTGGGCAGCCCCAGCATTTT. It translates to CASSLGGLGQPQHF.

The V and J genes are TRBV7-2 and TRBJ1-1, with D unresolved. With 0 bases removed from V and 10 bases from J, the gap between germline ends came to 9 bases. The CDR3 extends over 12 amino acids. Germline values: CDR1 SGHTA, CDR2 FQGNSA. CDR3 region: CASSLAPSRAFF. CDR3 sequence (DNA): TGTGCCAGCAGCTTAGCCCCCTCTAGAGCTTTCTTT.

This sequence joins TRBV6-5 and TRBJ1-6; no definite D call. V dropped 6 bases and J dropped 8 bases, with 14 bases sitting between them. Germline lookup yields CDR1 MNHEY and CDR2 SVGAGI. The CDR3 sequence is 14 residues long. For the CDR3, the DNA is TGTGCCAGCAGAGTGACAAGACCATATTCACCCCTCCACTTT. Translating gives CASRVTRPYSPLHF.

The chain combines TRBV6-6 with TRBJ1-4, with D unresolved. The germline gives CDR1 MNHNY, CDR2 SVGAGI (reference sequence). CDR3 size: 14 residues. The ends were cut back, 10 bases at V and 0 bases at J, with 12 bases in the middle. This chain's CDR3 is CATSRGSTNEKLFF. The CDR3 bases are TGTGCCACCAGCCGGGGTTCAACTAATGAAAAACTGTTTTTT.

The genes are TRBV2 and TRBJ2-7; 7 nucleotides line up with TRBD1. In germline, CDR1 is SNHLY, CDR2 FYNNEI. The CDR3 sequence is 13 residues long. Trimming took 7 bases from V and 2 from J; bases not matched to a gene: 5. CDR3 in amino acids: CASTRGQPYEQYF. CDR3 coding DNA: TGTGCCAGCACAAGGGGGCAACCCTACGAGCAGTACTTC.

This clone was detected only once. The chain joins TRBV7-9 to TRBJ2-3; tentative D call: TRBD2 (6 bases). The CDR3 sequence is 15 residues long. V was clipped by 2 bases and J by 0 bases, with 9 bases between them. Per germline, CDR1 SEHNR and CDR2 FQNEAQ (reference sequence). This chain's CDR3 is CASSLLAGSTDTQYF. In DNA, the CDR3 is TGTGCCAGCAGCTTACTCGCGGGGAGCACAGATACGCAGTATTTT.

This clone has a handful of counts. The J gene is TRBJ2-3, the V gene TRBV28; 7 nucleotides align to TRBD1. Trimming took 5 bases from V and 0 from J; bases not matched to a gene: 5. The CDR3 extends over 15 amino acids. CDR1 and CDR2 (germline): MDHEN, SYDVKM. The chain's CDR3 is CASSRGQESTDTQYF. As DNA, the CDR3 is TGTGCCAGCAGTCGAGGACAGGAGAGCACAGATACGCAGTATTTT.

The V call is TRBV6-5, the J call TRBJ2-7; D gene uncertain. Germline assignment: CDR1 MNHEY and CDR2 SVGAGI. This CDR3 has 13 residues. The V gene lost 0 bases and the J gene lost 7 bases, with 10 bases spanning the gap. DNA of the CDR3: TGTGCCAGCAGTTACTCGAACCGGGTGGAGCAGTACTTC. Encoded protein: CASSYSNRVEQYF.

This chain uses TRBV2 with TRBJ2-7, with D perhaps matching TRBD2 (6 bases). V shed 4 bases and J shed 10 bases, with 8 bases lying between them. The CDR3 is 10 residues long. The germline gives CDR1 SNHLY, CDR2 FYNNEI. The CDR3 protein is CASSGDFQYF. The CDR3 nucleotides are TGTGCCAGCAGTGGGGACTTCCAGTACTTC.

This chain joins TRBV6-1 and TRBJ2-7; TRBD1 agrees at 7 bases. V shed 7 bases and J 1 base; nucleotides not matched to a gene: 10. CDR1 and CDR2 from the germline V gene are MNHNS and SASEGT. The CDR3 extends over 15 amino acids. DNA of the CDR3: TGTGCCAGCACCCTATACAGGGGTTCATCCTACGAGCAGTACTTC. As protein: CASTLYRGSSYEQYF.

This chain uses TRBV27 with TRBJ1-1; a possible D gene is TRBD1 (5 bases). CDR3 length: 12 residues. From germline, CDR1 is MNHEY and CDR2 SMNVEV (reference sequence). V lost 5 bases and J lost 4, with 8 bases in between. CDR3 region: CASSHQGTEAFF. CDR3 DNA sequence: TGTGCCAGCAGTCACCAGGGCACTGAAGCTTTCTTT.

The V and J genes are TRBV6-5 and TRBJ2-7; weak D call: TRBD1 (6 bases). Germline V gene sequence: CDR1 MNHEY, CDR2 SVGAGI. CDR3 size: 13 residues. V lost 8 bases and J 6 bases, leaving 17 bases between the germline ends. The DNA for the CDR3 is TGTGCCAGCTCCAATACCGGGACACCCGAGCAGTACTTC. This translates into CASSNTGTPEQYF.

The gene calls are TRBV6-5 and TRBJ2-1, with TRBD1 matching 8 bases. The CDR3 loop spans 13 amino acids. Trimming took 5 bases from V and 10 from J; bases not matched to a gene: 7. The V gene's germline CDR1 is MNHEY and CDR2 SVGAGI. The CDR3 region has the DNA TGTGCCAGCAGTCGCAACAGGGGGTACGAGCAGTTCTTC. Residues: CASSRNRGYEQFF.

In this sample, this clone turned up once. The chain uses TRBV29-1 and TRBJ1-1; weak D call: TRBD1 (6 bases). The germline CDR1 and CDR2 sequences are SQVTM and ANQGSEA. The CDR3 covers 12 residues. Trimming removed 6 bases from V and 3 bases from J, with 11 bases in between. The CDR3, as DNA: TGCAGCGTCCGACAGGCCTACACTGAAGCTTTCTTT. The encoded protein is CSVRQAYTEAFF.

The rearrangement links TRBV13 to TRBJ1-1; TRBD1 matches at 9 bases. V lost 5 bases, J lost 4 bases, and 5 bases stayed unmatched. The length of the CDR3 is 14 residues. CDR1 and CDR2 (germline): PRHDT, FYEKMQ (reference sequence). The CDR3, as DNA: TGTGCCAGCAGCCCGCGGACAGGGGTCACTGAAGCTTTCTTT. It yields the protein CASSPRTGVTEAFF. The full variable domain, with the rest looked up from reference TRBV13 and TRBJ1-1, is AAGVIQSPRHLIKEKRETATLKCYPIPRHDTVYWYQQGPGQDPQFLISFYEKMQSDKGSIPDRFSAQQFSDYHSELNMSSLELGDSALYFCASSPRTGVTEAFFGQGTRLTVV.

CDR3 bases: TGTGCCAGCAGCTTAGTGGGACTAGCAGCTTCCTACAATGAGCAGTTCTTC. It is translated as CASSLVGLAASYNEQFF. The V and J genes are TRBV7-8 and TRBJ2-1, with 9 bases identical to TRBD2. Germline loops: CDR1 SGHVS, CDR2 FQNEAQ. V lost 1 base to trimming and J lost 1 base; unmatched junction nucleotides: 5. CDR3 length: 17 residues. Full variable domain (remainder filled in from reference TRBV7-8 and TRBJ2-1): GAGVSQSPRYKVAKRGQDVALRCDPISGHVSLFWYQQALGQGPEFLTYFQNEAQLDKSGLPSDRFFAERPEGSVSTLKIQRTQQEDSAVYLCASSLVGLAASYNEQFFGPGTRLTVL.

The chain employs TRBV10-3 and TRBJ2-7; 7 bases line up with TRBD2. Germline trimming cut 2 bases from V and 4 bases from J; bases unmatched to any gene: 11. Germline values: CDR1 ENHRY, CDR2 SYGVKD. The CDR3 has 16 amino acids. The CDR3 loop reads CAISETPPAGRYEQYF. The CDR3 DNA sequence: TGTGCCATCAGTGAGACCCCCCCAGCGGGACGATACGAGCAGTACTTC.

The rearrangement links TRBV7-9 to TRBJ1-5, with D hard to call. The CDR3 loop spans 12 amino acids. The V gene's germline CDR1 is SEHNR and CDR2 FQNEAQ (reference sequence). Deletions cut 3 bases from V and 6 bases from J, with 6 bases between. The DNA for the CDR3 is TGTGCCAGCAGCTTGTTCGGTCAGCCCCAGCATTTT. This gives the protein CASSLFGQPQHF.

The chain has TRBV5-1 and TRBJ1-2; 7 bases line up with TRBD1. The CDR3 loop spans 17 amino acids. Germline lookup yields CDR1 SGHRS and CDR2 YFSETQ. V gave up 4 bases and J gave up 0 bases; unmatched junction bases: 12. CDR3 protein: CASSKGGTAKSNYGYTF. In DNA form, the CDR3 reads TGCGCCAGCAGCAAGGGTGGGACAGCCAAATCTAACTATGGCTACACCTTC.

The chain joins TRBV10-3 to TRBJ1-4, with D possibly TRBD1 on 5 matching bases. Trimming took off 3 bases at V and 8 bases at J, with 13 bases between the two ends. In germline, CDR1 is ENHRY, CDR2 SYGVKD. The CDR3 extends over 14 amino acids. The DNA of the CDR3 is TGTGCCATCAGTGAAAGAAGGGGCGCGGAAAAACTGTTTTTT. Translation: CAISERRGAEKLFF.

V usage is TRBV6-4 and J usage is TRBJ2-3; D remains unclear. The CDR3 is made up of 14 amino acids. Germline-derived CDR1 and CDR2 are MRHNA and SNTAGT. V was pared by 4 bases and J by 0 bases, with 8 bases between. The CDR3 DNA is TGTGCCAGCAGTGTTGGGCCTAGCACAGATACGCAGTATTTT. Translation gives CASSVGPSTDTQYF.

The rearrangement links TRBV29-1 to TRBJ2-3; D is possibly TRBD1 (5 bases). The CDR3 runs to 11 residues. CDR1 and CDR2 (germline): SQVTM, ANQGSEA. V was trimmed by 3 bases and J by 6 bases, leaving 7 bases between them. The CDR3 reads CSVDKGDTQYF. The CDR3 nucleotides read TGCAGCGTTGACAAGGGGGATACGCAGTATTTT.

This chain connects TRBV7-9 to TRBJ2-1, with 11 bases matching TRBD2. Germline CDR1 reads SEHNR; CDR2 reads FQNEAQ (reference sequence). V lost 3 bases and J lost 10; bases outside the gene matches: 11. The CDR3 is made up of 16 amino acids. Here the CDR3 reads CASSFPPGLAGGEQFF. The CDR3 DNA sequence: TGTGCCAGCAGCTTCCCACCTGGACTAGCGGGTGGAGAGCAGTTCTTC.